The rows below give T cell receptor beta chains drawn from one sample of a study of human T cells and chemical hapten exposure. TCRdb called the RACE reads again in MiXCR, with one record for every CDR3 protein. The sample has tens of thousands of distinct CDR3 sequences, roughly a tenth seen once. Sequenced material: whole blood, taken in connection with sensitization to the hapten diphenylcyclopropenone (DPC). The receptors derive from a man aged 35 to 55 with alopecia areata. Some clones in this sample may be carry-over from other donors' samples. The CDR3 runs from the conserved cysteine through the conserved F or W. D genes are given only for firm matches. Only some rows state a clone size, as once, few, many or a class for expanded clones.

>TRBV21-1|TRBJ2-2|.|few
CASSKSPGLAGTARELFF
TGTGCCAGCAGCAAATCCCCTGGACTAGCGGGTACAGCTCGGGAGCTGTTTTTT
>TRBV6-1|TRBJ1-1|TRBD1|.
CASITSQGAEAFF
TGTGCCAGCATAACCTCACAGGGGGCTGAAGCTTTCTTT
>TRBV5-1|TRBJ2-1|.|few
CASQGTLSSYNEQFF
TGCGCCAGCCAGGGGACCCTTAGCTCCTACAATGAGCAGTTCTTC
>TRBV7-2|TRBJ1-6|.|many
CASSFRGENSPLHF
TGTGCCAGCAGCTTCCGGGGAGAAAATTCACCCCTCCACTTT
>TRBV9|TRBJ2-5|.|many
CASSGDDELGTQYF
TGTGCCAGCAGCGGGGACGACGAATTGGGGACCCAGTACTTC
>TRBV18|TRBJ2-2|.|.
CASSPLFEQGTGELFF
TGTGCCAGCTCACCACTATTCGAACAGGGAACCGGGGAGCTGTTTTTT
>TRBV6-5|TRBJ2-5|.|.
CASSSVGRWEETQYF
TGTGCCAGCAGTTCCGTCGGGAGATGGGAGGAGACCCAGTACTTC
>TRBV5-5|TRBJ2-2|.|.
CASRRDPNTGELFF
TGTGCCAGCAGGCGGGACCCGAACACCGGGGAGCTGTTTTTT
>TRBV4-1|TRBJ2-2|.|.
CASSGVGVGFNTGELFF
TGCGCCAGCAGCGGAGTGGGTGTGGGGTTTAACACCGGGGAGCTGTTTTTT
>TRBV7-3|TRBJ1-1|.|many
CASSLTGILTTEAFF
TGTGCCAGCAGCTTAACAGGGATCTTGACCACTGAAGCTTTCTTT
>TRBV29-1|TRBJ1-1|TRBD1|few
CSVRTGRDTEAFF
TGCAGCGTTCGGACAGGGAGGGACACTGAAGCTTTCTTT
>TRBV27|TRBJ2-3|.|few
CASSLFSLGPRSTDTQYF
TGTGCCAGCAGTTTATTCTCTCTGGGCCCCCGGAGCACAGATACGCAGTATTTT
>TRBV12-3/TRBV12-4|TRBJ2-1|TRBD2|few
CASSLAGGPGNEQFF
TGTGCCAGCAGCCTAGCGGGAGGGCCTGGTAATGAGCAGTTCTTC
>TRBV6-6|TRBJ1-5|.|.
CASSYFSGNQPQHF
TGTGCCAGCAGTTACTTCTCCGGGAATCAGCCCCAGCATTTT
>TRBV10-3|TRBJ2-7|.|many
CAISESSAAGGEQYF
TGTGCCATCAGTGAGTCCTCCGCGGCAGGGGGGGAGCAGTACTTC
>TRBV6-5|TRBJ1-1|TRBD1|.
CASSYSGTVGTEAFF
TGTGCCAGCAGTTACTCCGGGACAGTCGGCACTGAAGCTTTCTTT
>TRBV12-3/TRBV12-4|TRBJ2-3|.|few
CASSALGPTTDTQYF
TGTGCCAGCAGCGCGCTGGGCCCAACCACAGATACGCAGTATTTT
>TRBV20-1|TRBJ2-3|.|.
CSARVGGDTQYF
TGCAGTGCTAGAGTAGGAGGCGATACGCAGTATTTT
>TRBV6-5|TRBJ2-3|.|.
CASSYHADPSTDTQYF
TGTGCCAGCAGTTATCACGCGGACCCGAGCACAGATACGCAGTATTTT
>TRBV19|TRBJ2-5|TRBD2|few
CASPVCTIFSRASGLYQETQYF
TGTGCCAGTCCAGTTTGCACTATCTTCTCGAGGGCTAGCGGGCTGTACCAAGAGACCCAGTACTTC
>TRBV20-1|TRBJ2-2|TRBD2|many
CSALYRNSGRAGELFF
TGCAGTGCTCTTTATCGGAATAGCGGGAGGGCCGGGGAGCTGTTTTTT
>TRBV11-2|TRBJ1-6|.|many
CASTSNFPGPLHF
TGTGCCAGCACCTCGAACTTTCCTGGCCCCCTCCACTTT
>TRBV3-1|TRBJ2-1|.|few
CASRRDNEQFF
TGTGCCAGCAGGAGAGACAATGAGCAGTTCTTC
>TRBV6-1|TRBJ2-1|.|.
CASSEAFLTHNEQFF
TGTGCCAGCAGTGAAGCTTTTCTCACGCACAATGAGCAGTTCTTC
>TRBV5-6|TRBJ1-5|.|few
CASSLRYSNQPQHF
TGTGCCAGCAGCTTAAGGTATAGCAATCAGCCCCAGCATTTT
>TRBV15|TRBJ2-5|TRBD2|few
CATSREREGPEETQYF
TGTGCCACCAGCAGAGAGCGGGAGGGCCCCGAGGAGACCCAGTACTTC
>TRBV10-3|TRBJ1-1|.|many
CAISVDEGTEAFF
TGTGCCATCAGTGTTGACGAGGGCACTGAAGCTTTCTTT
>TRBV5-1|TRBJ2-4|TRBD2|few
CASSATSGKNIQYF
TGCGCCAGCAGCGCTACTAGCGGGAAAAACATTCAGTACTTC
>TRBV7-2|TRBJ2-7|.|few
CASSLKDTTHEQYF
TGTGCCAGCAGCTTAAAGGACACGACCCACGAGCAGTACTTC
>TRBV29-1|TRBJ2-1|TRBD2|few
CSVEEAGTSGTGEQFF
TGCAGCGTTGAGGAGGCCGGGACTAGCGGGACCGGTGAGCAGTTCTTC
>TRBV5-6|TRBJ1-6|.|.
CASSPANSPLHF
TGTGCCAGCAGCCCGGCCAACTCACCCCTCCACTTT
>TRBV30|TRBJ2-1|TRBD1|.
CAWNPGQSSYNEQFF
TGTGCCTGGAATCCGGGACAGAGCTCCTACAATGAGCAGTTCTTC
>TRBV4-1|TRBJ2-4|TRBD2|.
CASSQEMGRAGGRESHIQYF
TGCGCCAGCAGCCAAGAAATGGGTCGGGCGGGAGGCCGGGAATCCCACATTCAGTACTTC
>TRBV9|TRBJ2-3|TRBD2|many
CASSVAEGNGRASDTQYF
TGTGCCAGCAGCGTAGCTGAGGGTAACGGGAGGGCGTCAGATACGCAGTATTTT
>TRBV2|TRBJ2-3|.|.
CASSPSFDTQYF
TGTGCCAGCAGTCCGTCTTTTGATACGCAGTATTTT
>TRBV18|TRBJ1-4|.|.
CASSPPVESEKLFF
TGTGCCAGCTCACCACCGGTGGAGAGTGAAAAACTGTTTTTT
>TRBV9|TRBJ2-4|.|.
CASSVSRANNIQYF
TGTGCCAGCAGCGTATCCAGGGCTAACAACATTCAGTACTTC
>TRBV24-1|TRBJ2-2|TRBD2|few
CATMREGGTGELFF
TGTGCCACCATGCGGGAGGGCGGCACCGGGGAGCTGTTTTTT
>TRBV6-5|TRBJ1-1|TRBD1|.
CASSYLNRGNTEAFF
TGTGCCAGCAGTTACTTAAACAGGGGGAACACTGAAGCTTTCTTT
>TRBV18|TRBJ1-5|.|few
CASSPIDSLNQPQHF
TGTGCCAGCTCACCAATAGACAGTCTCAATCAGCCCCAGCATTTT